This entry features one T cell receptor (beta chain) sequence. Its specificity is unknown. Cells sorted by CD45RO/CCR7/CD25/CD127/CD95/CD27 comprised CD4+ naive, central memory, regulatory and stem cell-like memory cells. Expressed TCRB transcripts were sequenced, since all the RNA that had been isolated was reverse transcribed. Data came from immunoSEQ multiplex PCR; TCRdb stores just in-frame clones and leaves some out. The repertoire has 450,000 or so clones, approximately 10% of them found once; the top ten carry 0.04% to 0.05%. The data stem from a study of beta chain features in type 1 diabetes. Study-wide findings and caveats: Type 1 diabetes patients showed a moderate but significant shortening of TCRB CDR3s in all four CD4+ subsets.

Germline CDR1 and CDR2: LNHDA and SQIVND (reference sequence). The CDR3 has 11 residues. Trimming left V 8 bases short and J 3 bases short, with 8 bases between. The chain combines TRBV19 with TRBJ2-7; D possibly corresponds to TRBD2 (6 bases). Sequencing was done on a sample of naive CD4+ T cells from blood. The sequence derives from a woman aged 18-29 years in good health. Here the CDR3 reads CASGAGYEQYF. The CDR3 coding sequence is TGTGCCAGTGGAGCGGGCTACGAGCAGTACTTC.